The entry below gives a single T cell receptor (beta chain) sequence along with its context. Its antigen is currently unknown. It was with 60 Vbeta and 13 Jbeta primers that the PCR ran. Method: immunoSEQ multiplex PCR; TCRdb's copy keeps in-frame clones and lacks some. The sample includes about 190,000 clones, roughly four fifths of them seen just once. The record originates from a study of cytomegalovirus exposure and HLA in healthy donors. Study outcomes and limitations: For most TCR beta V segments, an earlier analysis put the productive rate at about 87% or about 30% of the time.

Trimming took 0 bases from V and 2 from J, leaving 8 bases between them. The CDR3 totals 15 residues. Germline CDR1 LNHNV, CDR2 YYDKDF (reference sequence). The clonotype originates from a woman aged 25 to 39 in good health and CMV-seropositive. The genes are TRBV15 and TRBJ1-5; D ambiguous. The sequenced sample was PBMCs. In DNA form, the CDR3 reads TGTGCCACCAGCAGAGATCTCGCAGGCAATCAGCCCCAGCATTTT. Translation gives CATSRDLAGNQPQHF.